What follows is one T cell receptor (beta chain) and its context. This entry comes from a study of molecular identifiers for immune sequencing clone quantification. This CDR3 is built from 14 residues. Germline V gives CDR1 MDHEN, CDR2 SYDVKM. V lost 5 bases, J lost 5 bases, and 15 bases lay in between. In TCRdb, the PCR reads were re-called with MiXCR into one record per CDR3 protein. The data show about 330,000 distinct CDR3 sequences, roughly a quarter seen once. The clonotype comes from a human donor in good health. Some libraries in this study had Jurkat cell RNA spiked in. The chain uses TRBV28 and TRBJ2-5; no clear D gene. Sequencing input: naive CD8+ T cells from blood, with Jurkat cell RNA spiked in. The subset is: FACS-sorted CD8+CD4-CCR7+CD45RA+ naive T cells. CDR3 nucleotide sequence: TGTGCCAGCAGTACCAAGGATCCACTGGAGACCCAGTACTTC. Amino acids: CASSTKDPLETQYF.